This TCR beta chain came from a study of shared clonotypes between healthy human individuals (dated by TCRdb to 2018 to 2021). Describing the broader study: The cohort comprised a couple of women and three men aged 18 to 49 years. For each donor, CD4 naive and CD4 memory were each given three plates, CD8 naive was given two plates, and CD8 memory was given one plate. Blood TCR repertoires of about five healthy adults were deeply sequenced to estimate repertoire size and the extent of clonotype sharing between individuals. To increase sequencing depth and limit assay-specific biases, different laboratories used diverse techniques to prepare libraries and sequence TCR repertoires. Leukapheresis yielded between about 0.9 and 8.9 billion PBMCs per donor. General findings and caveats noted by the study authors: Sampling was limited to blood, and TCR repertoires in tissue likely differ from TCR repertoires in blood. Compared with non-shared clonotypes, clonotypes shared by all four sorted-subset donors had higher generation probabilities. Across several donors, approximately 5% of naive CD4, 3% to 4% of naive CD8, 2% to 2.5% of memory CD4, and about 0.44% of memory CD8 clonotypes were shared. Based on pairwise subsampling, the degree of clonotype sharing among donors was expected to be affected by sequencing depth. Because the study included only a small number of donors, the genetic and exposure-history diversity represented was limited. Rarefaction of sorted-subset datasets indicated incomplete sequencing despite the large sequencing depth. Naive subsets generally had larger estimated clonotype richness than memory subsets.

The donors were healthy, HIV-negative adults with no recently reported acute infections or vaccinations. All donors were Caucasian adults living in Nashville, Tennessee, USA. CD4+ T cells were enriched by magnetic negative selection, after which naive cells were positively selected on CD45RA and the negative fraction was taken as the memory subset. Blood was collected by leukapheresis, and PBMCs were isolated by Ficoll-Histopaque density gradient centrifugation and then cryopreserved in liquid nitrogen vapor phase. Analytical flow cytometry was used to check the purity and quantity of each magnetically sorted T cell population. Genomic DNA was isolated from every sorted fraction and measured by UV absorbance on a Nanodrop 2000c. TCR CDR3 regions were amplified from genomic DNA by multiplex PCR using the deep immunoSEQ assay. Genomic DNA extracted from each cell subset was distributed evenly over all wells of several immunoSEQ 96-well plates, and each plate served as one replicate. For sorted subsets, approximately 200 ng of genomic DNA, equivalent to some 30,000 T cell genomes, went into each replicate PCR. Purified libraries were measured with a Qubit 3.0 fluorometer, size-checked on a Bioanalyzer 2100, and measured again with the KAPA Library Quantification kit. Every immunoSEQ 96-well plate was sequenced on a separate single-read 150-cycle Illumina NextSeq 550 flow cell. In the authors' own workflow: Because the immunoSEQ output included only junctional sequences and no quality scores, the filtering could not be the same as the filtering used for full-length reads. Sequences were annotated with PyIR, a Python wrapper for IgBLAST v1.9, and V/J genes and CDR3 were assigned using IMGT germline references. Any read was removed if the V/J assignment was weak (E-value above 1e-6), the CDR3 was missing, or the read contained stop codons, out-of-frame junctions, or ambiguous translated residues. A V3J clonotype was defined by an identical inferred V gene, J gene, and CDR3 amino acid sequence. The percentage overlap between two repertoires was calculated by dividing the number of shared unique clonotypes by the size of the smaller repertoire. Three approaches were used to assess repertoire richness: RTK rarefaction, the Chao1 estimator, and Recon v2.1 estimates of unobserved clonotypes. For all TCRbeta clonotypes obtained by the gDNA method from a handful of donors, generation probabilities were computed with OLGA. TCRdb obtained this table from immuneACCESS and retained in-frame rearrangements with V and J assigned. These tables miss some clones; where compared with another copy, unresolved V genes account for less than half of the shortfall, and the remainder is unexplained. The DNA gave D and trimming, while V, J and clone size come from that table. Here the sample has some 500,000 clones; less than 96% occur a single time. 0.05% to 0.07% of the sample is taken by the ten largest.

The CDR3 has 13 amino acids, counting the end cysteine and phenylalanine. Of all the DNA, just the CDR3 is kept, 39 bases in frame from base 1. The junction carries 10 bases between V and J, which are trimmed by 7 bases and 1 base respectively. CDR1 MNHNS and CDR2 SASEGT are derived from the germline V gene. On this clone: Its specific antigen is unknown. One base away there is no much larger clone; base qualities are not given.

Sequenced: naive CD4+ T cells sorted from blood. Interpreted using the paper, the cell subset or site label stands for: CD45RA+ positively selected. Rearrangement joined TRBV6-1 to TRBJ1-1; no D segment can be confidently identified. This TCR came from a woman aged 30 to 39 in good health. In nucleotides, the sequence is TGTGCCAGCATACCCAATGAGAACACTGAAGCTTTCTTT. It translates to CASIPNENTEAFF.